The present T cell receptor (beta chain) was sequenced within a study of cytomegalovirus exposure and HLA in healthy donors. Study as a whole: One earlier analysis, a look at 200 million or so T cells, found some 100 million unique TCR beta sequences.

This CDR3 is built from 13 residues. Germline V gene data show CDR1 as SEHNR and CDR2 as FQNEAQ (reference sequence). V lost 5 bases and J 7 bases, leaving 12 bases between the germline ends. PCR primers comprised 60 Vbeta and 13 Jbeta primers. Here immunoSEQ multiplex PCR was the method, and the copy in TCRdb shows in-frame clones only, minus some. This sample has under 200,000 clones, with about 77% found just once. Study-level results: TCR beta V- and J-gene trimming, according to a later analysis, was linked to a missense DCLRE1C variant. It was reported that TCR beta sequences correctly inferred the HLA-A and HLA-B alleles for most subjects.

With respect to this clone: Its antigen is unknown.

This receptor was taken from a woman aged 45-59 years in good health and CMV-seronegative. The sample comprised PBMCs. The rearrangement uses TRBV7-9 and TRBJ2-1; tentatively, D is TRBD2 (6 bases). The CDR3 here is CASSPSGGNEQFF. DNA of the CDR3: TGTGCCAGCAGCCCGAGTGGGGGGAATGAGCAGTTCTTC.